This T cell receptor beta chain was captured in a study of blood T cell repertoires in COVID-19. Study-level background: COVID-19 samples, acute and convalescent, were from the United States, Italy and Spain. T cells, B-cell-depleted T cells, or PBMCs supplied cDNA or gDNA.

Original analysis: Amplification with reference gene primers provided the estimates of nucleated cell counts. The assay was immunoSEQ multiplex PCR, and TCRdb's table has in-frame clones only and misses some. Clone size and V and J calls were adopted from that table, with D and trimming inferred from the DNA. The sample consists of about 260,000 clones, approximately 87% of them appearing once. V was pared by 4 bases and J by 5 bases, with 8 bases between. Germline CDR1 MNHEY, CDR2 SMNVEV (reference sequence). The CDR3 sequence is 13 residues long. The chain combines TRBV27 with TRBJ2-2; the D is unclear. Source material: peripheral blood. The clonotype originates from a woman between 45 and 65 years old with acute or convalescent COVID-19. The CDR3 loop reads CASSSFTTGELFF. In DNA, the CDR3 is TGTGCCAGCAGTTCCTTTACTACCGGGGAGCTGTTTTTT.